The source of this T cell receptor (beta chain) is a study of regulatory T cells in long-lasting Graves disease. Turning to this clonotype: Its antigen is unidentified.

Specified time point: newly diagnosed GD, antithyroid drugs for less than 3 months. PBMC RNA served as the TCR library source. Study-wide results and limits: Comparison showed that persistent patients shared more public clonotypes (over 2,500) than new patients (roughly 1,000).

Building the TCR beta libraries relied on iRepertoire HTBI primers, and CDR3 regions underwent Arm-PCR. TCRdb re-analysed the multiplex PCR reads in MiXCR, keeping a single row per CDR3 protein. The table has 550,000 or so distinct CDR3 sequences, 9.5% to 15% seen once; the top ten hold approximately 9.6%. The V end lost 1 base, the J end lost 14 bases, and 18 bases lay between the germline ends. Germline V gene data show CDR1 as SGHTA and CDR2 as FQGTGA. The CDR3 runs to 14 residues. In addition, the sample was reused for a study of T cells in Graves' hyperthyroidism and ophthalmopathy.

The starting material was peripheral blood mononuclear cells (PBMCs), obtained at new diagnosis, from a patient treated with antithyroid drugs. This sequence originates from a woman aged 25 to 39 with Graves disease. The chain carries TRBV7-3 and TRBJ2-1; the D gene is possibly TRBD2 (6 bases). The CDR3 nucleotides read TGTGCCAGCAGCTTAAACCCGGGAGAGGCTGGGAAGTTCTTC. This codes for CASSLNPGEAGKFF.